A single T cell receptor (beta chain) is shown here with its context. Its antigen remains unidentified. The data stem from a study of siplizumab effects on memory and regulatory T cells. TCRdb's copy holds only in-frame clones and misses some; the assay was immunoSEQ multiplex PCR. The sample holds 26,000 or so clones, 70% to 85% seen once. The CDR3 has 14 residues. Germline V lookup: CDR1 SGHTA, CDR2 FQGNSA. Study-wide results and caveats: Naive T cells apparently outstripped memory cells in diversity and seemed major alloresponse contributors.

Sequenced input: memory CD4+ T cells sorted from blood. The sequence was obtained from a human donor in good health. The chain has TRBV7-2 and TRBJ2-5; D unresolved. The DNA matches TRBJ2-7 better at its end, which makes the J call doubtful. For the CDR3, the DNA is TGTGCCAGCAGCCCCACCCTCTCAGTCGCCGAGCAGTACTTC. It codes for CASSPTLSVAEQYF.